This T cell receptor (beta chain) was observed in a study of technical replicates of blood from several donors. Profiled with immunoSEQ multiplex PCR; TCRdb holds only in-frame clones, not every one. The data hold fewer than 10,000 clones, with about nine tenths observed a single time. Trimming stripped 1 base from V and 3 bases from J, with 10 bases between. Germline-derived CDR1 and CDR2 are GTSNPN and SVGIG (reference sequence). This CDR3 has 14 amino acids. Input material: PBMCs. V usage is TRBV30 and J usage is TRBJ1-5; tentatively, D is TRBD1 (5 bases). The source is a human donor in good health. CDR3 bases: TGTGCCTGGAGTGGCGGGACGGCCAATCAGCCCCAGCATTTT. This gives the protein CAWSGGTANQPQHF.